This T cell receptor beta chain was sequenced during a study of T cell responses to AZD1222 COVID-19 vaccine. Study conclusions and caveats: Once two AZD1222 doses were given, Spike-specific TCR breadth and depth went up. Females made up more of the donors, who were largely white British, and clonal diversity may have come out too low. Regions left unmutated in variants are reportedly the target of nearly half of spike-specific TCRs.

Second doses were pooled across both intervals (about 4 or about 12 weeks). V was trimmed by 4 bases and J by 3 bases, leaving 11 bases between them. In germline, CDR1 is KGHDR, CDR2 SFDVKD. This CDR3 is built from 14 residues. Method: immunoSEQ multiplex PCR; TCRdb's copy keeps in-frame clones and lacks some. The table shows 99,000 or so clones, with 80% to 90% occurring only once. In the case of this clone: Its antigen remains unknown.

The source of this sequence is an adult who received the AZD1222 COVID-19 vaccine. Sequencing was performed on peripheral blood, taken 28 days after the second AZD1222 dose. The gene calls are TRBV24-1 and TRBJ1-1, with a possible D match to TRBD1 (5 bases). This CDR3 reads CATSEPGKDTEAFF. The CDR3 DNA follows: TGTGCCACCAGTGAGCCAGGGAAGGACACTGAAGCTTTCTTT.